Listed here are 26 T cell receptor beta chains from one sample, sequenced in a study of T cells in Graves' hyperthyroidism and ophthalmopathy. Researchers took RNA transcripts and amplified the TCR beta CDR3 regions from them. The HTBI set primed first-round TCR CDR3 RT-PCR. TCRdb fed the multiplex PCR reads into MiXCR, producing one record per CDR3 protein. The sample records around 200,000 distinct CDR3 sequences, about a sixth being singletons. Sequencing used blood. These receptors were taken from a woman aged 50 to 60 with Graves' hyperthyroidism.

Only a few counts were recorded for this clonotype. The V and J genes are TRBV4-1 and TRBJ1-4, with D hard to call. Trimming cost V 4 bases and J 7 bases, with 16 bases left between them. The CDR3 runs to 15 residues. CDR1 and CDR2 from the germline V gene are MGHRA and YSYEKL. The CDR3 DNA follows: TGCGCCAGCAGCCCTTCGGACGGGAACCCTGAAAAACTGTTTTTT. Its translation: CASSPSDGNPEKLFF.

This CDR3 is CASRRGRDYGYTF. DNA of the CDR3: TGTGCCAGCAGACGTGGACGGGACTATGGCTACACCTTC. J is TRBJ1-2 and V is TRBV12-3 or TRBV12-4; D unclear. V lost 6 bases, J lost 3 bases, and 11 bases lay in between. The CDR3 is 13 amino acids.

In this sample, this clonotype turned up many times. The CDR3 DNA sequence: TGCAGTGTGGGACAGCCGAACACTGAAGCTTTCTTT. Translating it yields CSVGQPNTEAFF. This sequence joins TRBV20-1 and TRBJ1-1; 7 bases agree with TRBD1. CDR3 length: 12 amino acids. The junction had 3 bases not matched to a gene; V was cut back by 7 bases and J by 1 base. Per germline, CDR1 DFQATT and CDR2 SNEGSKA (reference sequence).

This clonotype was seen repeatedly, ten times or more. The chain combines TRBV7-8 with TRBJ2-5; D is possibly TRBD1 or TRBD2 (5 bases each). Trimming left V 4 bases short and J 4 bases short, with 19 bases between. The CDR3 totals 16 residues. The germline V gene encodes CDR1 SGHVS and CDR2 FQNEAQ. As DNA, the CDR3 is TGTGCCAGCAGCTGGGGGACCGGGCCCTCGGGAGAGACCCAGTACTTC. Its translation is CASSWGTGPSGETQYF.

This clonotype was recorded many times. The J gene is TRBJ1-5, the V gene TRBV7-9; no definite D call. Trimming pared 6 bases from V and 7 bases from J, leaving 10 bases between. The CDR3 sequence is 12 residues long. Per germline, CDR1 SEHNR and CDR2 FQNEAQ (reference sequence). The chain's CDR3 is CASSLGNQPQHF. The CDR3 DNA reads TGTGCCAGCAGTTTGGGGAACCAGCCCCAGCATTTT. The full variable domain, with the rest looked up from reference TRBV7-9 and TRBJ1-5, is DTGVSQNPRHKITKRGQNVTFRCDPISEHNRLYWYRQTLGQGPEFLTYFQNEAQLEKSRLLSDRFSAERPKGSFSTLEIQRTEQGDSAMYLCASSLGNQPQHFGDGTRLSIL.

The V call is TRBV30, the J call TRBJ2-7; TRBD2 agrees at 9 bases. The V and J ends lost 3 bases and 2 bases, in that order; junction bases with no gene match: 8. CDR3 length equals 15 residues. Germline assignment: CDR1 GTSNPN and CDR2 SVGIG (reference sequence). The DNA of the CDR3 is TGTGCCTGGAGAAGGAGGCTAGCGGGACCCTACGAGCAGTACTTC. It specifies CAWRRRLAGPYEQYF.

This clonotype was counted ten times or more. V gene TRBV6-5 combines with J gene TRBJ1-5; 9 nucleotides align to TRBD1. J lost 6 bases, V lost 2 bases, and 2 bases had no gene match. Germline CDR1 reads MNHEY; CDR2 reads SVGAGI. The CDR3 is 14 amino acids. CDR3 loop: CASSYGGQGQPQHF. In nucleotides, the CDR3 is TGTGCCAGCAGTTACGGGGGACAGGGTCAGCCCCAGCATTTT.

This clonotype was seen a few times. A much larger clone sits a single nucleotide away, making a read error possible. The gene calls are TRBV6-6 and TRBJ2-5; TRBD2 aligns across 9 bases. CDR3 length equals 16 residues. Germline CDR1 MNHNY, CDR2 SVGAGI (reference sequence). CDR3 nucleotides: TGTGCCAGCAGTCACTCGGGGCTAGCGGGAAAAGAGACCCAGTACTTC. Protein sequence: CASSHSGLAGKETQYF.

This clonotype appeared many times. The chain has TRBV11-1 and TRBJ2-2; 8 bases match TRBD1. The CDR3 loop spans 15 amino acids. V lost 3 bases, J lost 5 bases, and 5 bases stayed unmatched. In germline, CDR1 is SGHAT, CDR2 FQDESV (reference sequence). The CDR3: CASSFGQGRTGELFF. In nucleotides, the CDR3 is TGTGCCAGCAGCTTCGGACAGGGCCGTACCGGGGAGCTGTTTTTT. The full variable domain, completed using reference TRBV11-1 and TRBJ2-2, is EAEVAQSPRYKITEKSQAVAFWCDPISGHATLYWYRQILGQGPELLVQFQDESVVDDSQLPKDRFSAERLKGVDSTLKIQPAELGDSAMYLCASSFGQGRTGELFFGEGSRLTVL.

Ten or more counts support this clonotype. One end of the junction fails to match germline, which may point to a read error. The CDR3 coding sequence is TGTGCCAGCAGCTTAATCCCGTTGACTAGCTCCGACAATGAGCAGTTCTTC. Translation gives CASSLIPLTSSDNEQFF. V is TRBV7-3 and J is TRBJ2-1, with TRBD2 matching over 7 bases. The CDR3 is 17 residues long. Germline V gene data show CDR1 as SGHTA and CDR2 as FQGTGA. Filled out from reference TRBV7-3 and TRBJ2-1, the complete variable domain reads GAGVSQTPSNKVTEKGKYVELRCDPISGHTALYWYRQSLGQGPEFLIYFQGTGAADDSGLPNDRFFAVRPEGSVSTLKIQRTERGDSAVYLCASSLIPLTSSDNEQFFGPGTRLTVL.

The chain uses TRBV28 and TRBJ1-6; no definite D call. V was pared by 4 bases and J by 17 bases, with 12 bases between. The CDR3 is 11 amino acids. From germline, CDR1 is MDHEN and CDR2 SYDVKM. The CDR3 DNA is TGTGCCAGCAGTTCACCGGTGAATGTCCACTTT. Its protein is CASSSPVNVHF.

This clonotype is a singleton in its sample. The V gene is TRBV18, the J gene TRBJ1-5; tentative D call: TRBD1 (5 bases). This CDR3 contains 15 residues. Trimming removed 3 bases at V and 5 bases at J, with 14 bases between. CDR1 KGHSH and CDR2 LQKENI come from the germline V gene. CDR3: CASSPVEGVDQPQHF. The CDR3 DNA sequence: TGTGCCAGCTCACCCGTAGAAGGGGTCGATCAGCCCCAGCATTTT.

In its sample, this clonotype was seen a few times. The V call is TRBV7-9, the J call TRBJ1-5, with 9 bases matching TRBD1. Germline V lookup: CDR1 SEHNR, CDR2 FQNEAQ (reference sequence). This CDR3 comprises 16 residues. The J segment lost 6 bases and the V segment lost 3 bases, leaving 9 bases of the junction unmatched. CDR3 DNA sequence: TGTGCCAGCAGCTTTTACGGACAGGGGAGAACTCAGCCCCAGCATTTT. This gives the protein CASSFYGQGRTQPQHF.

This clonotype showed up many times. This chain links TRBV25-1 with TRBJ1-5, with D perhaps TRBD1 (5 bases). CDR1 is MGHDK and CDR2 is SYGVNS in the germline V gene. V was pared by 2 bases and J by 3 bases, with 8 bases between. The CDR3 is made up of 14 amino acids. The CDR3 bases are TGTGCCAGCAGTGAAGGGGCCAACAATCAGCCCCAGCATTTT. This translates into CASSEGANNQPQHF.

This clonotype was observed many times. The V call is TRBV19, the J call TRBJ1-1; 8 bases align to TRBD1. Germline V lookup: CDR1 LNHDA, CDR2 SQIVND (reference sequence). The CDR3 runs 14 residues. J gave up 1 base and V 6 bases, and 4 bases lay outside the gene matches. CDR3 nucleotide sequence: TGTGCCAGTAGCCGGACAGGGCCGAACACTGAAGCTTTCTTT. This translates into CASSRTGPNTEAFF.

This clonotype was seen many times. This chain joins TRBV7-3 and TRBJ2-6; perhaps D is TRBD1 or TRBD2 (5 bases each). V was trimmed by 5 bases and J by 2 bases, leaving 16 bases between them. Germline V CDR1 and CDR2: SGHTA, FQGTGA. The CDR3 is 17 amino acids. CDR3: CASSRLVGVPGANVLTF. CDR3 coding DNA: TGTGCCAGCAGCCGACTCGTGGGGGTTCCTGGGGCCAACGTCCTGACTTTC.

The chain uses TRBV29-1 and TRBJ1-6, with TRBD1 matching 12 bases. Per the germline V gene, CDR1 is SQVTM and CDR2 is ANQGSEA. This CDR3 region has 13 residues. The V gene end was trimmed by 7 bases and the J gene end by 8 bases; junction bases not matched to a gene: 3. CDR3 bases: TGCAGCGGCGGGACAGGGGGCGATTCACCCCTCCACTTT. It encodes CSGGTGGDSPLHF.

This clonotype came up many times. This chain links TRBV20-1 with TRBJ2-1, with TRBD2 matching over 9 bases. The J segment lost 9 bases and the V segment lost 1 base, leaving 4 bases of the junction unmatched. The V gene's germline CDR1 is DFQATT and CDR2 SNEGSKA (reference sequence). The CDR3 loop spans 13 amino acids. The CDR3 nucleotides read TGCAGTGCTAGAGGGCTAGCGGGGAGTGAGCAGTTCTTC. This encodes CSARGLAGSEQFF.

This clonotype was picked up one time. V gene TRBV18 combines with J gene TRBJ1-4; D remains ambiguous. CDR1 is KGHSH, CDR2 LQKENI, per germline. The CDR3 is 15 amino acids. V was trimmed by 6 bases and J by 5 bases, leaving 16 bases between them. In DNA, the CDR3 is TGTGCCAGCTCTCCTCCCGGGAATCGAAATGAAAAACTGTTTTTT. This encodes CASSPPGNRNEKLFF.

This clonotype showed up many times. CDR3 nucleotide sequence: TGTGCCAGCAGCCCAGATTCACCCCTCCACTTT. Translating it yields CASSPDSPLHF. J is TRBJ1-6 and V is TRBV7-9, with D hard to call. V was pared by 5 bases and J by 8 bases, with 4 bases between. Germline V gene lookup returns CDR1 SEHNR and CDR2 FQNEAQ (reference sequence). The CDR3 is 11 residues long.

This clonotype was counted ten times or more. This chain connects TRBV7-9 to TRBJ2-7, with D possibly TRBD1 on 6 matching bases. Germline CDR1 reads SEHNR; CDR2 reads FQNEAQ (reference sequence). Trimming removed 5 bases at V and 4 bases at J, with 18 bases between. The CDR3 is made up of 15 amino acids. The CDR3: CASSGSGGQGYEQYF. CDR3 in DNA: TGTGCCAGCAGCGGGAGTGGGGGCCAGGGGTACGAGCAGTACTTC.

This clonotype came up many times. The rearrangement links TRBV11-2 to TRBJ1-1; D gene uncertain. The V and J ends lost 5 bases and 1 base respectively, with 8 bases between them. CDR1 and CDR2 from the germline V gene are SGHAT and FQNNGV. The CDR3 loop spans 13 amino acids. CDR3 DNA sequence: TGTGCCAGCAGCGTGGGTCCGAACACTGAAGCTTTCTTT. It translates to CASSVGPNTEAFF.

This clonotype was recorded many times. CDR3 DNA sequence: TGTGCCAGCAGCGTAGGGGACAGGGACTACACTGAAGCTTTCTTT. Amino acid sequence: CASSVGDRDYTEAFF. The rearrangement links TRBV9 to TRBJ1-1, with 9 bases matching TRBD1. The V gene end was trimmed by 0 bases and the J gene end by 3 bases; junction bases not matched to a gene: 3. In germline, CDR1 is SGDLS, CDR2 YYNGEE. The CDR3 spans 15 residues. Complete variable domain (other parts from reference TRBV9 and TRBJ1-1): DSGVTQTPKHLITATGQRVTLRCSPRSGDLSVYWYQQSLDQGLQFLIQYYNGEERAKGNILERFSAQQFPDLHSELNLSSLELGDSALYFCASSVGDRDYTEAFFGQGTRLTVV.

The sample holds many counts of this clonotype. The chain recombines TRBV28 with TRBJ2-7; 9 positions agree with TRBD1. Germline V gives CDR1 MDHEN, CDR2 SYDVKM. The CDR3 consists of 12 residues. V trimming: 7 bases; J trimming: 9 bases; junction bases outside the gene matches: 7. Written as DNA, the CDR3 is TGTGCCAGCACACAGGGGGCGCCGGGGCAGTACTTC. Translated, it gives CASTQGAPGQYF.

This clonotype was seen repeatedly, ten times or more. The chain is built from TRBV19 and TRBJ1-2; D might be TRBD1 (5 bases). CDR1 LNHDA and CDR2 SQIVND come from the germline V gene (reference sequence). The CDR3 extends over 13 amino acids. Trimming left V 7 bases short and J 4 bases short, with 13 bases between. The DNA of the CDR3 is TGTGCCAGTACCCCCGGCGGGGGCTATGGCTACACCTTC. Amino acid sequence: CASTPGGGYGYTF.

V is TRBV19 and J is TRBJ2-2; 7 nucleotides line up with TRBD1. The CDR3 is 15 residues long. Germline V gene lookup returns CDR1 LNHDA and CDR2 SQIVND (reference sequence). Unmatched junction bases numbered 4, after V lost 6 bases and J lost 0 bases. CDR3 bases: TGTGCCAGTAGCTCGACAGGGACGAACACCGGGGAGCTGTTTTTT. Protein product: CASSSTGTNTGELFF.